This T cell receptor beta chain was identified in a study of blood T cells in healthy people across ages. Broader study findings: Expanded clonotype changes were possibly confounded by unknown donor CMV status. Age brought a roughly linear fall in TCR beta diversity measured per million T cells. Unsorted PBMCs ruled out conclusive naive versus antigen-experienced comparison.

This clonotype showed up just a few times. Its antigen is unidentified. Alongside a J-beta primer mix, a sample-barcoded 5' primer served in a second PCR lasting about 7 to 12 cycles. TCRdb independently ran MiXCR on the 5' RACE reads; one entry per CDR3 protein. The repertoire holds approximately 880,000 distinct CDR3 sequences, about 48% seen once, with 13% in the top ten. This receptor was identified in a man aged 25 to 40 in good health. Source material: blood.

CDR3 nucleotides: TGTGCCAGCAGCCCCTTAACGGGGCAGAGGGAGACCCAGTACTTC. Encoded protein: CASSPLTGQRETQYF. The rearrangement links TRBV25-1 to TRBJ2-5; D might be TRBD1 or TRBD2, each matching 5 bases. CDR3 length: 15 amino acids. V was shortened by 6 bases and J by 5 bases, with 19 bases between the two germline ends. Germline CDR1 reads MGHDK; CDR2 reads SYGVNS.